Listed here are 30 T cell receptor beta chains from one sample, sequenced in a study of cytomegalovirus exposure and HLA in healthy donors. Primers for the PCR totalled 60 Vbeta and 13 Jbeta. Repertoires were generated with immunoSEQ multiplex PCR, while TCRdb's copy carries only in-frame clones and drops some. This table holds under 150,000 clones, about 79% found once. Sequenced: PBMCs. The receptors come from a woman younger than 30 in good health and CMV-seronegative.

The chain recombines TRBV25-1 with TRBJ2-5; D gene ambiguous. Germline V lookup: CDR1 MGHDK, CDR2 SYGVNS. The CDR3 contains 14 residues. V was cut by 1 base and J by 5 bases, with 11 bases left in between. DNA of the CDR3: TGTGCCAGCAGTGAATCTCGCCGCCGGGAGACCCAGTACTTC. Translated, it gives CASSESRRRETQYF. Supplemented by reference TRBV25-1 and TRBJ2-5, the full variable domain reads EADIYQTPRYLVIGTGKKITLECSQTMGHDKMYWYQQDPGMELHLIHYSYGVNSTEKGDLSSESTVSRIRTEHFPLTLESARPSHTSQYLCASSESRRRETQYFGPGTRLLVL.

The chain uses TRBV19 and TRBJ1-1; D gene uncertain. The CDR3 length is 14 residues. The germline CDR1 and CDR2 sequences are LNHDA and SQIVND (reference sequence). The V and J ends lost 3 bases and 1 base respectively, with 9 bases between them. The CDR3 sequence: CASSIAPGNTEAFF. Written as DNA, the CDR3 is TGTGCCAGTAGTATCGCTCCGGGGAACACTGAAGCTTTCTTT.

The rearrangement links TRBV2 to TRBJ1-1; D gene unclear. Germline V gene sequence: CDR1 SNHLY, CDR2 FYNNEI. The CDR3 runs to 11 residues. Trimming removed 11 bases from V and 3 bases from J, with 10 bases in between. The CDR3 DNA sequence: TGTGCCGCAGGTCCCGACACTGAAGCTTTCTTT. Translation: CAAGPDTEAFF.

The chain has TRBV28 and TRBJ2-3, with TRBD2 matching 14 bases. The CDR3 covers 17 residues. The trim removed 7 bases at V and 2 bases at J, leaving 8 bases unmatched. The germline gives CDR1 MDHEN, CDR2 SYDVKM. CDR3 coding DNA: TGTGCCAGCATTCCAGGACTAGCGGGGGGTCTCACAGATACGCAGTATTTT. Residues: CASIPGLAGGLTDTQYF. Drawing the rest from reference TRBV28 and TRBJ2-3, the complete variable domain is DVKVTQSSRYLVKRTGEKVFLECVQDMDHENMFWYRQDPGLGLRLIYFSYDVKMKEKGDIPEGYSVSREKKERFSLILESASTNQTSMYLCASIPGLAGGLTDTQYFGPGTRLTVL.

The genes are TRBV4-3 and TRBJ2-4; the D gene is possibly TRBD1 (6 bases). Germline V gene sequence: CDR1 LGHNA, CDR2 YSLEER. This CDR3 comprises 17 residues. The V end lost 0 bases, the J end lost 5 bases, and 17 bases lay between the germline ends. The CDR3 nucleotides are TGCGCCAGCAGCCAAGAGTACCACCAGGGGTCAGAAAACATTCAGTACTTC. It is translated as CASSQEYHQGSENIQYF.

This chain connects TRBV19 to TRBJ1-2, with TRBD1 matching over 7 bases. Trimming at V came to 9 bases and at J to 9 bases, leaving 7 bases not matched to a gene. Germline V CDR1 and CDR2: LNHDA, SQIVND (reference sequence). This CDR3 has 11 amino acids. The CDR3 DNA reads as TGTGCCAGCCGGCTACAGGGGCGCTACACCTTC. It yields the protein CASRLQGRYTF.

V gene TRBV2 combines with J gene TRBJ2-3; TRBD2 agrees at 8 bases. Trimming at V came to 4 bases and at J to 0 bases, leaving 6 bases not matched to a gene. Germline CDR1 reads SNHLY; CDR2 reads FYNNEI. This CDR3 comprises 16 residues. CDR3 nucleotide sequence: TGTGCCAGCAGTGCCCTCGGGGGGGGTAGCACAGATACGCAGTATTTT. Translation: CASSALGGGSTDTQYF.

The rearrangement joins TRBV30 to TRBJ1-6; D is possibly TRBD1 (5 bases). This CDR3 spans 15 amino acids. Trimming took off 0 bases at V and 10 bases at J, with 16 bases between the two ends. The germline gives CDR1 GTSNPN, CDR2 SVGIG (reference sequence). The CDR3 sequence is CAWSVWGRRGSPLHF. CDR3 DNA sequence: TGTGCCTGGAGTGTTTGGGGCAGGCGAGGATCACCCCTCCACTTT.

The J gene is TRBJ1-1, the V gene TRBV28; D ambiguous. This CDR3 contains 16 residues. Germline V gene data show CDR1 as MDHEN and CDR2 as SYDVKM. V was trimmed by 3 bases and J by 4 bases, leaving 18 bases between them. CDR3 DNA sequence: TGTGCCAGCAGTTTTGGGCCGGGGAGCCCAGGCACTGAAGCTTTCTTT. Amino acids: CASSFGPGSPGTEAFF.

This clone occurred once. The chain has TRBV4-1 and TRBJ1-5, with TRBD1 matching 7 bases. Germline values: CDR1 MGHRA, CDR2 YSYEKL. The CDR3 is made up of 16 amino acids. Trimming cost V 4 bases and J 0 bases; bases outside gene matches: 6. Written as DNA, the CDR3 is TGCGCCAGCAGCCTCCGGACAGGCTATAGCAATCAGCCCCAGCATTTT. Its translation: CASSLRTGYSNQPQHF.

This sequence joins TRBV7-2 and TRBJ2-2; 10 bases fit TRBD2. With V trimmed by 5 bases and J by 0 bases, 6 bases remained unmatched. The CDR3 runs 17 residues. Germline CDR1 SGHTA, CDR2 FQGNSA. CDR3 loop: CASSRSGGFTNTGELFF. CDR3 sequence (DNA): TGTGCCAGCAGCCGTAGCGGGGGGTTTACGAACACCGGGGAGCTGTTTTTT.

J is TRBJ2-3 and V is TRBV15; D is perhaps TRBD2 (6 bases). CDR3 size: 15 residues. From germline, CDR1 is LNHNV and CDR2 YYDKDF (reference sequence). V was clipped by 3 bases and J by 5 bases, with 15 bases between them. CDR3 residues: CATSSGGWGVDTQYF. The CDR3 nucleotides are TGTGCCACCAGCAGCGGGGGTTGGGGAGTAGATACGCAGTATTTT.

The chain has TRBV27 and TRBJ2-1, with TRBD2 as a possible D gene (6 bases). Germline-derived CDR1 and CDR2 are MNHEY and SMNVEV (reference sequence). This CDR3 comprises 17 residues. Deletions cut 3 bases from V and 8 bases from J, with 23 bases between. In DNA, the CDR3 is TGTGCCAGCAGTTTTGATCCGGGACTCCCGGCGGGCCATGAGCAGTTCTTC. This sequence encodes CASSFDPGLPAGHEQFF.

This rearrangement joins TRBV6-5 to TRBJ2-5; D is ambiguous. The J call may be mistaken, given a closer DNA end match to TRBJ2-7. The CDR3 extends over 15 amino acids. The germline V gene encodes CDR1 MNHEY and CDR2 SVGAGI. CDR3 residues: CASSPDSERGYEQYF. As DNA, the CDR3 is TGTGCCAGCAGCCCCGATTCAGAGAGAGGCTACGAGCAGTACTTC.

The chain couples TRBV10-1 to TRBJ2-3, with 7 bases lining up with TRBD2. CDR3 length: 18 residues. Unmatched junction bases numbered 10, after V lost 0 bases and J lost 1 base. Germline V lookup: CDR1 WNHNN, CDR2 SYGVQD (reference sequence). The CDR3 sequence: CASSESGSGAIRTDTQYF. The CDR3 DNA reads TGCGCCAGCAGTGAGTCGGGGAGCGGGGCTATCCGCACAGATACGCAGTATTTT.

This clone has a single count. This chain links TRBV5-1 with TRBJ1-3, with 7 bases lining up with TRBD1. From germline, CDR1 is SGHRS and CDR2 YFSETQ. The CDR3 is made up of 15 amino acids. V shed 4 bases, J shed 6 bases, and the junction held 10 bases outside the gene matches. CDR3 DNA: TGCGCCAGCAGCGTTGGGACAGCGAATGCAAACACCATATATTTT. This codes for CASSVGTANANTIYF.

V is TRBV4-1 and J is TRBJ2-1; D gene uncertain. The CDR3 has 12 amino acids. V gave up 1 base and J gave up 7 bases, with 5 bases separating them. Germline assignment: CDR1 MGHRA and CDR2 YSYEKL. Here the CDR3 reads CASSQVGNEQFF. DNA for the CDR3: TGCGCCAGCAGCCAAGTCGGGAATGAGCAGTTCTTC.

This clone has more than one count but fewer than ten. The chain has TRBV6-5 and TRBJ2-7; perhaps TRBD1 as D (6 bases). This CDR3 region has 13 residues. CDR1 is MNHEY, CDR2 SVGAGI, per germline. Trimming pared 5 bases from V and 2 bases from J, leaving 10 bases between. The CDR3 coding sequence is TGTGCCAGCAGTCCGGACAGAACCTACGAGCAGTACGTC. Translated: CASSPDRTYEQYV.

The genes are TRBV4-1 and TRBJ1-4; D call uncertain. Trimming left V 1 base short and J 4 bases short, with 7 bases between. The germline V gene has CDR1 MGHRA and CDR2 YSYEKL. There are 14 residues in the CDR3. The CDR3 region has the DNA TGCGCCAGCAGCCAAGTACGGAGTAATGAAAAACTGTTTTTT. Protein sequence: CASSQVRSNEKLFF.

This chain joins TRBV6-5 and TRBJ1-1; D uncertain. The ends were cut back, 8 bases at V and 4 bases at J, with 14 bases in the middle. The length of the CDR3 is 13 residues. Germline V lookup: CDR1 MNHEY, CDR2 SVGAGI. The CDR3 protein is CASLHSLGTEAFF. CDR3 DNA: TGTGCCAGCCTTCACTCCCTAGGCACTGAAGCTTTCTTT.

V gene TRBV5-5 combines with J gene TRBJ1-1; no firm D call. There are 14 residues in the CDR3. With 2 bases removed from V and 0 bases from J, the gap between germline ends came to 8 bases. Germline CDR1 reads SGHKS; CDR2 reads YYEKEE (reference sequence). For the CDR3, the DNA is TGTGCCAGCAGCTTTGGAGGAATGAACACTGAAGCTTTCTTT. Its translation: CASSFGGMNTEAFF.

The chain is built from TRBV5-5 and TRBJ1-2; D is unresolved. This CDR3 comprises 14 residues. V lost 0 bases to trimming and J lost 4 bases, with 10 bases between them. CDR1 SGHKS and CDR2 YYEKEE come from the germline V gene (reference sequence). The chain's CDR3 is CASSLVTGIYGYTF. The CDR3, as DNA: TGTGCCAGCAGCTTGGTGACGGGGATCTATGGCTACACCTTC. Combining the CDR3 with reference TRBV5-5 and TRBJ1-2 gives the whole variable domain DAGVTQSPTHLIKTRGQQVTLRCSPISGHKSVSWYQQVLGQGPQFIFQYYEKEERGRGNFPDRFSARQFPNYSSELNVNALLLGDSALYLCASSLVTGIYGYTFGSGTRLTVV.

This clone has a handful of counts. The CDR3 sequence is CASSYSRMNTEAFF. The CDR3 DNA sequence: TGTGCCAGCAGTTACTCGAGGATGAACACTGAAGCTTTCTTT. This chain connects TRBV6-5 to TRBJ1-1; D gene uncertain. The CDR3 runs to 14 residues. The germline CDR1 and CDR2 sequences are MNHEY and SVGAGI. Trimming removed 0 bases from V and 0 bases from J, with 5 bases in between.

The V and J genes are TRBV11-3 and TRBJ2-7, with 10 nucleotides matching TRBD2. The CDR3 has 13 amino acids. Trimming cost V 5 bases and J 3 bases; bases outside gene matches: 1. Germline-derived CDR1 and CDR2 are SGHNT and YENEEA. The CDR3 nucleotides read TGTGCCAGCAGCGTAGCGGGAGGCTACGAGCAGTACTTC. It is translated as CASSVAGGYEQYF.

The chain is built from TRBV5-1 and TRBJ2-1, with D unresolved. CDR3 length: 14 residues. CDR1 and CDR2 (germline): SGHRS, YFSETQ. Trimming removed 5 bases from V and 1 base from J, with 10 bases in between. Here the CDR3 reads CASRETDSYNEQFF. CDR3 coding DNA: TGCGCCAGCAGGGAGACGGATTCCTACAATGAGCAGTTCTTC.

The table lists this clone with a few counts. The chain uses TRBV5-6 and TRBJ2-7; 7 positions match TRBD1. CDR3 length equals 14 residues. V lost 4 bases to trimming and J lost 2 bases; unmatched junction nucleotides: 6. Germline V gene lookup returns CDR1 SGHDT and CDR2 YYEEEE. CDR3 in amino acids: CASSPRDSTYEQYV. CDR3 nucleotides: TGTGCCAGCAGCCCCCGGGACAGTACCTACGAGCAGTACGTC.

The chain combines TRBV19 with TRBJ2-1, with 8 bases identical to TRBD1. V lost 8 bases and J lost 4; bases outside the gene matches: 1. The CDR3 is made up of 12 amino acids. CDR1 and CDR2 (germline): LNHDA, SQIVND (reference sequence). The CDR3 DNA sequence: TGTGCCAGTCGGGACAGGTACAATGAGCAGTTCTTC. Translated, it gives CASRDRYNEQFF.

This chain joins TRBV5-1 and TRBJ1-1; D not certain. V shed 4 bases and J shed 1 base, with 11 bases lying between them. The CDR3 is 14 amino acids. The germline gives CDR1 SGHRS, CDR2 YFSETQ. CDR3: CASSTSTSNTEAFF. The CDR3 DNA sequence: TGCGCCAGCAGCACATCGACATCGAACACTGAAGCTTTCTTT.

The gene calls are TRBV28 and TRBJ1-2, with 9 bases identical to TRBD1. The germline V gene has CDR1 MDHEN and CDR2 SYDVKM. Germline trimming cut 5 bases from V and 8 bases from J; bases unmatched to any gene: 9. CDR3 size: 14 residues. CDR3 sequence (DNA): TGTGCCAGCAGTACCCCGGACAGGGGTCCCGGCTACACCTTC. This sequence encodes CASSTPDRGPGYTF.

The chain recombines TRBV7-4 with TRBJ1-2, with D tentatively TRBD1 (6 bases). Looked up from germline, CDR1 is SGHVT and CDR2 is SQSDAQ. CDR3 length equals 13 residues. V gave up 5 bases and J gave up 6 bases, with 13 bases separating them. This chain's CDR3 is CASSPGQGHGYTF. DNA for the CDR3: TGTGCCAGCAGCCCAGGCCAGGGGCATGGCTACACCTTC. The variable domain in full, with the rest retrieved from reference TRBV7-4 and TRBJ1-2, is GAGVSQSPRYKVAKRGRDVALRCDSISGHVTLYWYRQTLGQGSEVLTYSQSDAQRDKSGRPSGRFSAERPERSVSTLKIQRTEQGDSAVYLCASSPGQGHGYTFGSGTRLTVV.